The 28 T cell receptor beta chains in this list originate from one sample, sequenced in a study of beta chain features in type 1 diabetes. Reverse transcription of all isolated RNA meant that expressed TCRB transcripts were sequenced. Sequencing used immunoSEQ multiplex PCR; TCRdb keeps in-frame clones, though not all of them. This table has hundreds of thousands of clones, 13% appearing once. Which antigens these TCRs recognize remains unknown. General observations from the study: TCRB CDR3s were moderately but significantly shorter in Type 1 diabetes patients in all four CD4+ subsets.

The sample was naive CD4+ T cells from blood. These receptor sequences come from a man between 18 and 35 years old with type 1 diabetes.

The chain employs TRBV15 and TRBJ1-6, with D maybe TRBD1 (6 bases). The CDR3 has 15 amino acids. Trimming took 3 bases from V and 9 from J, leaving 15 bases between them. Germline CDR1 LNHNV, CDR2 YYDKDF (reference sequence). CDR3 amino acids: CATSSGGTHFSPLHF. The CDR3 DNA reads TGTGCCACCAGCAGTGGAGGGACACACTTTTCACCCCTCCACTTT.

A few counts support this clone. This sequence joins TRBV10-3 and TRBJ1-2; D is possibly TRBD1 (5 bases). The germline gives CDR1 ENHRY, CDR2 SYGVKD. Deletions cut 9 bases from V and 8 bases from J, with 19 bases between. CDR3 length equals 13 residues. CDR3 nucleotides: TGTGCCATTACCAGGGAGGGAAAGGACGGCTACACCTTC. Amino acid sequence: CAITREGKDGYTF.

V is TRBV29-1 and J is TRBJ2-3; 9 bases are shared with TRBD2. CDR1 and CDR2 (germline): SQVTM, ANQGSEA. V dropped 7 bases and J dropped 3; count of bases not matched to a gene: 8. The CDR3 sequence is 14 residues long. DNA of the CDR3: TGCAGCGCCTCTAGCGGGGCATGGACAGATACGCAGTATTTT. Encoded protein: CSASSGAWTDTQYF.

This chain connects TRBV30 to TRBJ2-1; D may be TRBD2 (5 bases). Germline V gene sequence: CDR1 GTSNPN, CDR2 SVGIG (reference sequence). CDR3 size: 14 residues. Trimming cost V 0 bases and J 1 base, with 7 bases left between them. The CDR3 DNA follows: TGTGCCTGGAGTGTGGGAGAATCCTACAATGAGCAGTTCTTC. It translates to CAWSVGESYNEQFF. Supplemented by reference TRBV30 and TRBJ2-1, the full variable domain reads SQTIHQWPATLVQPVGSPLSLECTVEGTSNPNLYWYRQAAGRGLQLLFYSVGIGQISSEVPQNLSASRPQDRQFILSSKKLLLSDSGFYLCAWSVGESYNEQFFGPGTRLTVL.

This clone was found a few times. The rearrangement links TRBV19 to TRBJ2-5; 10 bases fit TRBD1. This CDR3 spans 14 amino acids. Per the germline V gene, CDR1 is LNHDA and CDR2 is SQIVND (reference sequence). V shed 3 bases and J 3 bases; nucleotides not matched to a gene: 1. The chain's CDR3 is CASSIGTGEETQYF. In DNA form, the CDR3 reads TGTGCCAGTAGTATTGGGACAGGGGAAGAGACCCAGTACTTC.

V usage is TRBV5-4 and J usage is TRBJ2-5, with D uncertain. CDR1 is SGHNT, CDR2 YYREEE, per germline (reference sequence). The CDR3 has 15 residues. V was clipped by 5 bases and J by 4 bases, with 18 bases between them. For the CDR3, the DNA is TGTGCCAGCAGGACGTCAGACACCTCCGGAGAGACCCAGTACTTC. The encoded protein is CASRTSDTSGETQYF.

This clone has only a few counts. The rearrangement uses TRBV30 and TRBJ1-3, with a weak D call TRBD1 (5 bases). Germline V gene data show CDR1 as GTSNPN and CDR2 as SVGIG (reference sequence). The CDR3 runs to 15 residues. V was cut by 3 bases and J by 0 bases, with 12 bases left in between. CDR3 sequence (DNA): TGTGCCTGGAGCTGGGGGAGCCTCTCTGGAAACACCATATATTTT. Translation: CAWSWGSLSGNTIYF.

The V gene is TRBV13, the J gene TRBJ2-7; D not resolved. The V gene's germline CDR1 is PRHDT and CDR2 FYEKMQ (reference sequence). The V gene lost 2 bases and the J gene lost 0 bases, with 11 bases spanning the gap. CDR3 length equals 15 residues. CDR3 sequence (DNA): TGTGCCAGCAGCTTATTCGTGGATTTCTCCTACGAGCAGTACTTC. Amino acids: CASSLFVDFSYEQYF. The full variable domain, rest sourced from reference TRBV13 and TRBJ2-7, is AAGVIQSPRHLIKEKRETATLKCYPIPRHDTVYWYQQGPGQDPQFLISFYEKMQSDKGSIPDRFSAQQFSDYHSELNMSSLELGDSALYFCASSLFVDFSYEQYFGPGTRLTVT.

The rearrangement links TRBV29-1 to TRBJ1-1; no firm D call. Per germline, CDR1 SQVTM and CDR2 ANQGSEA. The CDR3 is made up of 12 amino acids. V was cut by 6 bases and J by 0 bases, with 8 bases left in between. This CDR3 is CSVPTVNTEAFF. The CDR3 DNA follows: TGCAGCGTCCCCACAGTGAACACTGAAGCTTTCTTT.

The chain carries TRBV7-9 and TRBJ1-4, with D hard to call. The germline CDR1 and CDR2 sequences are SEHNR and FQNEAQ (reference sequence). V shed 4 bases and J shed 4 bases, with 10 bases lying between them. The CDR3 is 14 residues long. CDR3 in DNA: TGTGCCAGCAGCTCAATCGGCTTTAATGAAAAACTGTTTTTT. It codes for CASSSIGFNEKLFF. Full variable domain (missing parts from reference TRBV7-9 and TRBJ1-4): DTGVSQNPRHKITKRGQNVTFRCDPISEHNRLYWYRQTLGQGPEFLTYFQNEAQLEKSRLLSDRFSAERPKGSFSTLEIQRTEQGDSAMYLCASSSIGFNEKLFFGSGTQLSVL.

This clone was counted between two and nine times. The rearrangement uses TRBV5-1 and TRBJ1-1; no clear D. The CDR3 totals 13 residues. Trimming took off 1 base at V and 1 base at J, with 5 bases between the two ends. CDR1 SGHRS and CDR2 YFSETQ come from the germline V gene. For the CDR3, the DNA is TGCGCCAGCAGCTTGTTGAAGAACACTGAAGCTTTCTTT. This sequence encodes CASSLLKNTEAFF.

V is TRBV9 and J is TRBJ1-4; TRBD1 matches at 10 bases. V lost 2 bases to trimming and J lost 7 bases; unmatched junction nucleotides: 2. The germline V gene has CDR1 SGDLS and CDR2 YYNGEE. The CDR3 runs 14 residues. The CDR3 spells CASSVGTGVEKLFF. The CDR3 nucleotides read TGTGCCAGCAGCGTCGGGACAGGGGTTGAAAAACTGTTTTTT.

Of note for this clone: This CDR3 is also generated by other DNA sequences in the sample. The CDR3 DNA follows: TGTGCCAGCAGTTTAGTTGCCAGCACAGATACGCAGTATTTT. It encodes CASSLVASTDTQYF. The chain employs TRBV27 and TRBJ2-3; no reliable D call. V lost 2 bases and J lost 0, with 6 bases in between. The CDR3 has 14 amino acids. In germline, CDR1 is MNHEY, CDR2 SMNVEV (reference sequence).

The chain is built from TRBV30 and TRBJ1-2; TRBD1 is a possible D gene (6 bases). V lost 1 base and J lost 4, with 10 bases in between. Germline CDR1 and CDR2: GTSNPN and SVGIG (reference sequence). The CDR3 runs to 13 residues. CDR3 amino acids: CAWSDRVPYGYTF. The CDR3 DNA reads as TGTGCCTGGAGTGACAGGGTCCCCTATGGCTACACCTTC.

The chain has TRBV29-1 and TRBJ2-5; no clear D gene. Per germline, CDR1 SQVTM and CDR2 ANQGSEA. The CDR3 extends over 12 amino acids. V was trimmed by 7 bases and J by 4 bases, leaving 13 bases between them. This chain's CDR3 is CSAEAQGETQYF. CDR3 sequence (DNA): TGCAGCGCCGAGGCCCAAGGAGAGACCCAGTACTTC.

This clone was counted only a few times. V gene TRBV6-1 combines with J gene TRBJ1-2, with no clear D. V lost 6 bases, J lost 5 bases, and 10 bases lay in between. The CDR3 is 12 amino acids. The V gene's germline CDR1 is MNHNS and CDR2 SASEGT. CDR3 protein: CASRVTAYGYTF. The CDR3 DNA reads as TGTGCCAGCAGGGTTACGGCTTATGGCTACACCTTC.

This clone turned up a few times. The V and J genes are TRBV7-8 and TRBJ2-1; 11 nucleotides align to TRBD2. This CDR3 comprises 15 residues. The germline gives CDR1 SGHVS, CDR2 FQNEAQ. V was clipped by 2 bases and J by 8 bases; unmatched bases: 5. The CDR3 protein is CASSLLAGGRYEQFF. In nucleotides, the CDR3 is TGTGCCAGCAGCTTACTAGCGGGGGGCAGGTATGAGCAGTTCTTC. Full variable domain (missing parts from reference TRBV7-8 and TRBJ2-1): GAGVSQSPRYKVAKRGQDVALRCDPISGHVSLFWYQQALGQGPEFLTYFQNEAQLDKSGLPSDRFFAERPEGSVSTLKIQRTQQEDSAVYLCASSLLAGGRYEQFFGPGTRLTVL.

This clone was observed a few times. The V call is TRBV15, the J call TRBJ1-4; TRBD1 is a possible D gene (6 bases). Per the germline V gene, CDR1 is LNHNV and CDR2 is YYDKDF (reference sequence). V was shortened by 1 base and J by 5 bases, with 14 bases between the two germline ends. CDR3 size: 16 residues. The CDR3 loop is CATSRGAGHVNEKLFF. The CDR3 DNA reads TGTGCCACCAGCAGAGGGGCGGGACATGTGAATGAAAAACTGTTTTTT.

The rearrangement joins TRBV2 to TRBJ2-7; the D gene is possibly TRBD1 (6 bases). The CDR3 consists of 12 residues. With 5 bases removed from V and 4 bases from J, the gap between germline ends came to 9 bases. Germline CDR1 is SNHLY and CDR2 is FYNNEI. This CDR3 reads CASSKQGYEQYF. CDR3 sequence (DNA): TGTGCCAGCAGTAAACAGGGTTACGAGCAGTACTTC.

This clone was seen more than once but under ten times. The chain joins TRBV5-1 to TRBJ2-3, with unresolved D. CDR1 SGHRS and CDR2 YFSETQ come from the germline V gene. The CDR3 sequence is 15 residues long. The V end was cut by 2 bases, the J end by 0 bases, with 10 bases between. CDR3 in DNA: TGCGCCAGCAGCTTAACCTCGGACAGCACAGATACGCAGTATTTT. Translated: CASSLTSDSTDTQYF.

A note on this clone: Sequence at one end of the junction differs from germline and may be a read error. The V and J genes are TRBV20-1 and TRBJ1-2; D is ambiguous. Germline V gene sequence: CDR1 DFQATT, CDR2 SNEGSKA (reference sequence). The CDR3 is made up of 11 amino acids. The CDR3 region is CSARPRRKSGF. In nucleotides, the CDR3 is TGCAGTGCTAGACCCCGACGCAAAAGTGGGTTC.

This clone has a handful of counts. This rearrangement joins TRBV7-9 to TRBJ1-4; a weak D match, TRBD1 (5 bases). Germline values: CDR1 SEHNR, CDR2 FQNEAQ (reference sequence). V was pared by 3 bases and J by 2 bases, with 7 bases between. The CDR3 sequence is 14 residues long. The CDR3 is CASSFRQTNEKLFF. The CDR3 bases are TGTGCCAGCAGCTTTAGACAGACTAATGAAAAACTGTTTTTT.

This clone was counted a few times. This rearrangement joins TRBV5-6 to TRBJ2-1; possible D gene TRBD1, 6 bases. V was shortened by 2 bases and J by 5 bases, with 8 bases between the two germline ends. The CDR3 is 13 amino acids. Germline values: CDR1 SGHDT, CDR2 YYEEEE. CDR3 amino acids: CASSLWGHNEQFF. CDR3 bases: TGTGCCAGCAGCTTATGGGGGCACAATGAGCAGTTCTTC.

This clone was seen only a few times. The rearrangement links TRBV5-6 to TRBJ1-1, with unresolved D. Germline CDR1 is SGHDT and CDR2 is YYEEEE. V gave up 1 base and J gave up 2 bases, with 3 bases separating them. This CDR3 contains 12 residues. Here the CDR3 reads CASSLSNTEAFF. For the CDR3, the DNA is TGTGCCAGCAGCTTGTCAAACACTGAAGCTTTCTTT.

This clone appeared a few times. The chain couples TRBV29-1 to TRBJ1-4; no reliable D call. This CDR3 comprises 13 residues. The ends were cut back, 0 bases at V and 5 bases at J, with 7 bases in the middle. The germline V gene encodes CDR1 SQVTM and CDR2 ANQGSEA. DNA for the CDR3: TGCAGCGTTGAAGATCACGGAAATGAAAAACTGTTTTTT. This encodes CSVEDHGNEKLFF. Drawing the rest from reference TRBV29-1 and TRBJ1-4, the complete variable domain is SAVISQKPSRDICQRGTSLTIQCQVDSQVTMMFWYRQQPGQSLTLIATANQGSEATYESGFVIDKFPISRPNLTFSTLTVSNMSPEDSSIYLCSVEDHGNEKLFFGSGTQLSVL.

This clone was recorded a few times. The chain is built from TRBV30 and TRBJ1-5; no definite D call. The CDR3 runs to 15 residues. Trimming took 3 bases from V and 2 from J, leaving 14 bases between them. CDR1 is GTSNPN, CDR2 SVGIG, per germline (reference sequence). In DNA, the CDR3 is TGTGCCTGGAGGCCCCCCACGGGAGGCAATCAGCCCCAGCATTTT. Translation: CAWRPPTGGNQPQHF.

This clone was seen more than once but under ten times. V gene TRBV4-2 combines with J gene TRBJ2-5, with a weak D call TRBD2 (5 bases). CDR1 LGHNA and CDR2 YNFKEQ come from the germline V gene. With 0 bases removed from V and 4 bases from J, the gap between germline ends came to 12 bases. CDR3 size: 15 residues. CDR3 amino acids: CASSQEAVLPETQYF. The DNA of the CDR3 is TGTGCCAGCAGCCAAGAAGCGGTACTTCCAGAGACCCAGTACTTC.

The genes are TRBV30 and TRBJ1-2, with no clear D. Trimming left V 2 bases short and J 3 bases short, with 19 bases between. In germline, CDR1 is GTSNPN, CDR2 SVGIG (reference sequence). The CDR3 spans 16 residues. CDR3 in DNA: TGTGCCTGGAGTTGGGCTCCAGTCCCGAGTGACTATGGCTACACCTTC. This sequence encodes CAWSWAPVPSDYGYTF.